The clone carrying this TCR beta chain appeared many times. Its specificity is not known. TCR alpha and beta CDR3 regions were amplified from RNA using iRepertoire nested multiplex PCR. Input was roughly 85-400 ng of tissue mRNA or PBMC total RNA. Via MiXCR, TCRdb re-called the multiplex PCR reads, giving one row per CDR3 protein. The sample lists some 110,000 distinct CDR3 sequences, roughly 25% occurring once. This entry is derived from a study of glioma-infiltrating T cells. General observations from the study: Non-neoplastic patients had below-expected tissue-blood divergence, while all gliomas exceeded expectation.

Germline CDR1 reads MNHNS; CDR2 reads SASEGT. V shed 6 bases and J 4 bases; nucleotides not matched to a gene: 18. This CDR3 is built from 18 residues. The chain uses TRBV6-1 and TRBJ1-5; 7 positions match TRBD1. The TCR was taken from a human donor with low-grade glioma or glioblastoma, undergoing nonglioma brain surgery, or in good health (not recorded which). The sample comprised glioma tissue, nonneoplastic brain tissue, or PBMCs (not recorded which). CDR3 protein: CASSNTPRYRGKNQPQHF. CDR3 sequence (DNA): TGTGCCAGCAGCAATACCCCCCGCTACAGGGGAAAGAATCAGCCCCAGCATTTT.